This TCR beta chain was captured by sequencing in a study of blood T cell repertoires in COVID-19. Germline CDR1 MNHNY, CDR2 SVGAGI (reference sequence). J gave up 4 bases and V 6 bases, and 8 bases lay outside the gene matches. This CDR3 region has 16 residues. Original processing notes: The assay estimated nucleated cells by amplifying reference gene primers. The assay was immunoSEQ multiplex PCR, and TCRdb's table has in-frame clones only and misses some. V and J calls plus clone size are reproduced from that table; the DNA served to infer D and trimming. This sample has around 300,000 clones, with 70% to 90% found just once.

This chain uses TRBV6-6 with TRBJ2-2; 10 bases align to TRBD1. The clonotype comes from a woman in her 40s with acute or convalescent COVID-19. What was sequenced was peripheral blood. DNA for the CDR3: TGTGCCAGCAGCCCCGGGACAGGGGTTCCCACCGGGGAGCTGTTTTTT. Translating gives CASSPGTGVPTGELFF.